Included here is one T cell receptor beta chain sequence, with context. At least ten counts were recorded for this clonotype. The clone's antigen remains unknown. Base-call qualities are not available, and no considerably larger clone is one nucleotide away. In the ophthalmopathy patients, disease was moderately to severely active, with a Clinical Activity Score of 3 or more, a NOSPECS grade of 4 or more, and a duration of less than 3 months. Patients with uncontrolled infections, other autoimmune diseases, pregnancy or lactation were excluded. Diagnoses were based on clinical symptoms, serum thyroxine and TRAb, thyroid ultrasound and orbital computed tomography. PBMCs were isolated from 7.5 to 10 ml of fresh peripheral blood by Ficoll-Paque density gradient centrifugation. Total RNA was extracted using Trizol reagent, and RNA quality was assessed on an Agilent 2100 Bioanalyzer. This sample was taken from a study of T cells in Graves' hyperthyroidism and ophthalmopathy (dated by TCRdb to between 2018 and 2020). Context from the whole study: Peripheral blood was collected at initial diagnosis, before any treatment. To identify distinguishing TCR V-J signatures, a discovery cohort of about a hundred patients was used, comprising under 45 with Graves' ophthalmopathy and 57 with stable Graves' hyperthyroidism. For training and testing, the 100 or so patients in the discovery cohort were randomly divided in a 7:3 ratio. The paper reports TCR Vbeta CDR3 sequencing of approximately 140 peripheral blood samples: 43 ophthalmopathy, fewer than 80 hyperthyroidism and approximately 17 progressor patients. After blood sampling, hyperthyroidism patients were treated with methimazole at a starting dose of 30 mg daily, and ophthalmopathy patients were treated with high-dose intravenous methylprednisolone. Prospective prediction of ophthalmopathy was tested in an independent validation cohort of 18 to 20 hyperthyroidism patients and 15 to 17 patients who later progressed to ophthalmopathy. In addition, the study compared T-cell repertoires in thyroid tissue and in blood from over 5 Graves' hyperthyroidism patients.

Overall study outcomes, separate from this receptor: Most expanded thyroid clonotypes (frequency above 0.001) were also found in blood, which suggests that blood repertoires may mirror thyroid immune responses. A 13 V-J signature model separated ophthalmopathy from stable hyperthyroidism, with 87.88% sensitivity and roughly 84% specificity in cross-validation and 80%/75% in testing. Sample size was not statistically predetermined, and blinding of investigators to group allocation was not performed. In validation, the model predicted progression to ophthalmopathy a median of approximately 6.6 months before onset, with about 70% sensitivity and roughly 77% specificity.

TCR beta CDR3 regions were amplified from RNA transcripts. A first-round RT-PCR of the TCR CDR3 used the HTBI primer set with the Qiagen OneStep RT-PCR kit. A second multiplex PCR round built the libraries, followed by size selection and purification. The libraries were sequenced on an Illumina HiSeq2000 using paired-end 100 bp reads. Regarding the original processing steps: SOAPnuke was used to process the raw data, throwing out any read that contained adapters or uncalled bases, had a mean Phred below 15, or lacked an exact constant-primer or identifier match. COPE v1.2.5 was used to merge high-quality paired reads, and clonotypes were defined as unique nucleotide sequences. Clonotypes were aligned to IMGT TRBV, TRBD and TRBJ reference segments using MiTCR v1.1. The analysis included only V-J combinations with a frequency above 0.0001, which together covered approximately 99% of the repertoires. A TCS score was defined as the ratio of F50 (clonal expansion) to E x V (chaos), with BLOSUM62-based TCRdist applied between CDR3 peptides within each V-J. Welch's t-statistics and random forest reduced around 520 V-J features to around 14, which were used in a naive Bayes classifier (R e1071). In TCRdb, the public reads were trimmed at Q25 with fastp and aligned with MiXCR, with productive beta chains retained. Every distinct CDR3 protein forms one entry, paired with its most common genes and DNA. TCRdb's processing, not the authors', yielded these V and J calls. The sample table holds about 520,000 distinct CDR3 sequences, of which 24% were seen once. Together, the top ten hold approximately 10% of the sample.

The sample was blood. The receptor was isolated from a woman under 40 with Graves' ophthalmopathy.

The CDR3 loop reads CASSPAGTGGRLGTEAFF. The DNA sequence is given as TGTGCCAGCAGCCCGGCGGGGACAGGGGGCCGTTTGGGTACTGAAGCTTTCTTT. The chain is assembled from TRBV7-8 and TRBJ1-1, and 12 bases in between align with TRBD1. Based on the germline V gene, the CDR1 and CDR2 sequences are SGHVS and FQNEAQ. V trim: 5 bases; J trim: 5 bases; unmatched bases: 15. CDR3 length: 18 amino acids, cysteine to phenylalanine. Solely the CDR3 DNA is kept, with 54 bases framed from the first base.